The next 21 T cell receptor beta chains were all read from a single sample in a study of T-cell reconstitution after alpha-beta-depleted transplantation in children. A library of TCRbeta sequences, prepared with unique molecular identifiers, was generated. MiXCR, applied by TCRdb to the PCR reads, yields one record per CDR3 protein. The sample carries some 600,000 distinct CDR3 sequences, roughly 13% recorded once. Sequenced material: PBMCs, mostly from graft donor cells, taken 360 days after TCRalphabeta/CD19-depleted stem cell transplant. The source is a male patient younger than 18 who had a stem cell transplant for acute myeloid leukemia, so the T cells may come from the graft donor.

J is TRBJ2-3 and V is TRBV7-3; TRBD2 matches 15 bases. This CDR3 is 18 amino acids long. Trimming at V came to 5 bases and at J to 0 bases, leaving 6 bases not matched to a gene. CDR1 is SGHTA and CDR2 is FQGTGA in the germline V gene. The CDR3 loop is CASSPGLAGGSSTDTQYF. The CDR3 bases are TGTGCCAGCAGCCCGGGACTAGCGGGAGGTTCTAGCACAGATACGCAGTATTTT.

This clonotype was counted many times. The chain's CDR3 is CASSLAGSRDEQFF. In nucleotides, the CDR3 is TGCGCCAGCAGCTTGGCGGGCAGTAGGGATGAGCAGTTCTTC. V is TRBV5-1 and J is TRBJ2-1, with unresolved D. The CDR3 spans 14 residues. Germline CDR1 is SGHRS and CDR2 is YFSETQ. The V gene lost 0 bases and the J gene lost 8 bases, with 12 bases spanning the gap.

This rearrangement joins TRBV20-1 to TRBJ2-7; perhaps TRBD2 as D (6 bases). The germline CDR1 and CDR2 sequences are DFQATT and SNEGSKA (reference sequence). This CDR3 is built from 11 residues. V was cut by 4 bases and J by 6 bases, with 10 bases left in between. This CDR3 reads CSANQGGEQYF. CDR3 DNA: TGCAGTGCTAACCAGGGAGGCGAGCAGTACTTC.

Only a few counts were recorded for this clonotype. V gene TRBV4-3 combines with J gene TRBJ2-4, with D uncertain. The V gene's germline CDR1 is LGHNA and CDR2 YSLEER. V dropped 1 base and J dropped 2 bases, with 15 bases sitting between them. The CDR3 spans 17 residues. CDR3 DNA: TGCGCCAGCAGCCAAGCTGGGGTCGCGTCCACCAAAAACATTCAGTACTTC. Its protein product is CASSQAGVASTKNIQYF.

This clonotype was seen a handful of times. The chain couples TRBV5-1 to TRBJ2-6; 9 bases agree with TRBD1. After removal of 4 bases from V and 2 bases from J, the junction contained 13 bases not matched to a gene. Germline V gene lookup returns CDR1 SGHRS and CDR2 YFSETQ. The CDR3 runs to 19 residues. CDR3 sequence reads: CASSPGTGYGLTGANVLTF. The CDR3 nucleotides are TGCGCCAGCAGCCCCGGGACAGGGTACGGTCTTACTGGGGCCAACGTCCTGACTTTC. Filled out from reference TRBV5-1 and TRBJ2-6, the complete variable domain reads KAGVTQTPRYLIKTRGQQVTLSCSPISGHRSVSWYQQTPGQGLQFLFEYFSETQRNKGNFPGRFSGRQFSNSRSEMNVSTLELGDSALYLCASSPGTGYGLTGANVLTFGAGSRLTVL.

This rearrangement joins TRBV29-1 to TRBJ2-7, with 10 bases aligning to TRBD1. Germline CDR1 SQVTM, CDR2 ANQGSEA. J gave up 2 bases and V 7 bases, and 5 bases lay outside the gene matches. The CDR3 covers 13 residues. DNA of the CDR3: TGCAGCGCCCGGGACAGGGGTACCTACGAGCAGTACTTC. It encodes CSARDRGTYEQYF.

The chain uses TRBV7-9 and TRBJ2-1, with 9 bases fitting TRBD2. Germline-derived CDR1 and CDR2 are SEHNR and FQNEAQ (reference sequence). The CDR3 has 19 residues. Trimming took 2 bases from V and 4 from J; bases not matched to a gene: 15. CDR3 sequence: CASSLLGLASMLDYNEQFF. In DNA form, the CDR3 reads TGTGCCAGCAGCTTATTGGGACTAGCCTCAATGTTGGATTACAATGAGCAGTTCTTC. Based on the CDR3 plus reference TRBV7-9 and TRBJ2-1, the full variable domain is DTGVSQNPRHKITKRGQNVTFRCDPISEHNRLYWYRQTLGQGPEFLTYFQNEAQLEKSRLLSDRFSAERPKGSFSTLEIQRTEQGDSAMYLCASSLLGLASMLDYNEQFFGPGTRLTVL.

This clonotype turned up a few times. This chain uses TRBV7-3 with TRBJ2-7; 7 bases line up with TRBD1. V lost 5 bases and J lost 3; bases outside the gene matches: 13. The CDR3 contains 16 residues. CDR1 is SGHTA and CDR2 is FQGTGA in the germline V gene. Here the CDR3 DNA reads TGTGCCAGCAGCGTATGCCCGGGACAGTGTGACTACGAGCAGTACTTC. The encoded protein is CASSVCPGQCDYEQYF. Full variable domain (missing parts from reference TRBV7-3 and TRBJ2-7): GAGVSQTPSNKVTEKGKYVELRCDPISGHTALYWYRQSLGQGPEFLIYFQGTGAADDSGLPNDRFFAVRPEGSVSTLKIQRTERGDSAVYLCASSVCPGQCDYEQYFGPGTRLTVT.

This clonotype appeared a few times. The CDR3 bases are TGTGCCAGCAGCTTAGGGGGCTGGGGTGCTGGAAACACCATATATTTT. This gives the protein CASSLGGWGAGNTIYF. The chain recombines TRBV13 with TRBJ1-3, with D uncertain. V was cut by 0 bases and J by 2 bases, with 11 bases left in between. This CDR3 spans 16 amino acids. CDR1 is PRHDT, CDR2 FYEKMQ, per germline (reference sequence).

This clonotype was detected a few times. The DNA for the CDR3 is TGTGCCAGCGGGGGGCTGCGGAGAACTAGCGGCCCCGGTGAGCAGTTCTTC. The encoded protein is CASGGLRRTSGPGEQFF. J is TRBJ2-1 and V is TRBV28, with 8 bases that match TRBD2. Per the germline V gene, CDR1 is MDHEN and CDR2 is SYDVKM. After removal of 8 bases from V and 9 bases from J, the junction contained 21 bases not matched to a gene. The CDR3 loop spans 17 amino acids.

This chain connects TRBV7-2 to TRBJ1-2; maybe TRBD1 (6 bases). Trimming took 5 bases from V and 4 from J, leaving 17 bases between them. CDR3 length: 15 amino acids. Germline loops: CDR1 SGHTA, CDR2 FQGNSA. The CDR3 loop reads CASSPWRGESYGYTF. The CDR3 DNA sequence: TGTGCCAGCAGCCCCTGGAGGGGGGAAAGCTATGGCTACACCTTC.

A few counts support this clonotype. The chain has TRBV12-3 or TRBV12-4 and TRBJ2-7; TRBD2 matches at 9 bases. The CDR3 extends over 17 amino acids. V gave up 0 bases and J gave up 0 bases; unmatched junction bases: 6. The CDR3 protein is CASSLAPSGVSSYEQYF. CDR3 bases: TGTGCCAGCAGTTTAGCGCCTAGCGGGGTGAGCTCCTACGAGCAGTACTTC.

The table lists this clonotype with many counts. The chain carries TRBV18 and TRBJ2-7; D may be TRBD1 (5 bases). The CDR3 contains 14 residues. In germline, CDR1 is KGHSH, CDR2 LQKENI. The germline V and J ends were trimmed by 3 bases and 2 bases, with 11 bases remaining between them. The CDR3 region is CASSPWGRAYEQYF. Written as DNA, the CDR3 is TGTGCCAGCTCACCCTGGGGCAGGGCCTACGAGCAGTACTTC.

There are many counts of this clonotype. This chain links TRBV13 with TRBJ1-5, with D unclear. Germline-derived CDR1 and CDR2 are PRHDT and FYEKMQ (reference sequence). Trimming left V 2 bases short and J 0 bases short, with 2 bases between. This CDR3 contains 13 residues. As DNA, the CDR3 is TGTGCCAGCAGCTTATTTAGCAATCAGCCCCAGCATTTT. As protein: CASSLFSNQPQHF. Using reference TRBV13 and TRBJ1-5 for the parts outside the CDR3, the full variable domain is AAGVIQSPRHLIKEKRETATLKCYPIPRHDTVYWYQQGPGQDPQFLISFYEKMQSDKGSIPDRFSAQQFSDYHSELNMSSLELGDSALYFCASSLFSNQPQHFGDGTRLSIL.

There are a few counts of this clonotype. This sequence joins TRBV6-1 and TRBJ2-3; 10 bases fit TRBD2. Trimming took 10 bases from V and 2 from J; bases not matched to a gene: 9. Germline V lookup: CDR1 MNHNS, CDR2 SASEGT. CDR3 length: 15 amino acids. The CDR3 is CATAALAGATDTQYF. The CDR3 DNA is TGTGCCACGGCAGCCCTAGCGGGAGCCACAGATACGCAGTATTTT.

This clonotype occurred a few times. The chain couples TRBV7-3 to TRBJ2-2; D unresolved. Germline CDR1 and CDR2: SGHTA and FQGTGA. CDR3 size: 13 residues. The V end lost 0 bases, the J end lost 7 bases, and 6 bases lay between the germline ends. CDR3 protein: CASSLTHDGELFF. In nucleotides, the CDR3 is TGTGCCAGCAGCTTAACCCACGACGGGGAGCTGTTTTTT.

DNA for the CDR3: TGTGCCAGCAGCCAAGACAGGCCCCTACGGAACGAGCAGTACTTC. As protein: CASSQDRPLRNEQYF. This chain connects TRBV4-2 to TRBJ2-7; D is undetermined. The V and J ends lost 0 bases and 5 bases respectively, with 14 bases between them. CDR3 size: 15 residues. Germline lookup yields CDR1 LGHNA and CDR2 YNFKEQ.

This clonotype was recorded a few times. The chain joins TRBV24-1 to TRBJ2-3, with D possibly being TRBD1 or TRBD2 (5 bases each). Germline CDR1 is KGHDR and CDR2 is SFDVKD. V lost 9 bases and J 2 bases, leaving 11 bases between the germline ends. This CDR3 is built from 13 residues. CDR3 in amino acids: CATGTPPTDTQYF. For the CDR3, the DNA is TGTGCCACCGGGACCCCCCCCACAGATACGCAGTATTTT.

This clonotype appeared a few times. V gene TRBV25-1 combines with J gene TRBJ2-1; 9 bases match TRBD1. CDR3 length: 19 residues. Germline CDR1 is MGHDK and CDR2 is SYGVNS. V shed 1 base, J shed 7 bases, and the junction held 17 bases outside the gene matches. In DNA, the CDR3 is TGTGCCAGCAGTGAATGTCAATATGTTATGGGACAGGGCTGTAATGAGCAGTTCTTC. Translation: CASSECQYVMGQGCNEQFF.

This clonotype was picked up many times. V and J are TRBV14 and TRBJ2-1, with TRBD2 identical over 7 bases. Germline trimming cut 0 bases from V and 6 bases from J; bases unmatched to any gene: 5. CDR3 size: 15 residues. Germline V CDR1 and CDR2: SGHDN, FVKESK. The CDR3 DNA is TGTGCCAGCAGCCAAGACGGCGGGAGAGCCAATGAGCAGTTCTTC. Translation: CASSQDGGRANEQFF.

This clonotype occurred a few times. The chain links TRBV5-1 to TRBJ2-5, with TRBD2 matching 12 bases. Looked up from germline, CDR1 is SGHRS and CDR2 is YFSETQ. With V trimmed by 3 bases and J by 5 bases, 8 bases remained unmatched. CDR3 length: 16 residues. The CDR3 reads CASSYLGLAGRETQYF. In nucleotides, the CDR3 is TGCGCCAGCAGCTACCTGGGACTAGCGGGCAGGGAGACCCAGTACTTC.